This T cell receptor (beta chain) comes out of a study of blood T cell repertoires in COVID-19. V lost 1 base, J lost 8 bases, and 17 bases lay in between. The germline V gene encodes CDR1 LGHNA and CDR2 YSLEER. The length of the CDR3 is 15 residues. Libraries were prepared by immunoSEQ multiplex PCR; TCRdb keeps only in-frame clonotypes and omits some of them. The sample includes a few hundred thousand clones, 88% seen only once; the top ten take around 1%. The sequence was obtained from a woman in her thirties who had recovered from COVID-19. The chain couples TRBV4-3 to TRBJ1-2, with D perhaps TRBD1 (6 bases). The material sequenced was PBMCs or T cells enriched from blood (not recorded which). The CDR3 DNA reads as TGCGCCAGCAGCCAAGTAGGGGATCGGACAGCAGGCTACACCTTC. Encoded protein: CASSQVGDRTAGYTF.